This TCR beta chain was profiled in a study of Ad26.COV2.S vaccination and SARS-CoV-2 variants. Turning to the study itself: Sample donor was a member of the COV1001 Ad26.COV2.S trial arm.

The treatment denotes: around 19 received Ad26.COV2.S at low or high dose, single or two shots; five or six received placebo; per-sample allocation not given. Samples analyzed were those drawn on day 63 after the first vaccine or placebo injection. The table came from immunoSEQ multiplex PCR; TCRdb's copy has only in-frame clones and leaves some out. This sample has under 550,000 clones, with roughly 90% found just once. In the case of this clone: Antigen specificity is unknown.

Study-level results: Comparable non-spike TCR breadth was observed in vaccine and placebo recipients. Spike-specific CD8+ and CD4+ T cell responses reportedly showed substantial breadth after vaccination. Participants in the vaccine arm had higher spike-specific TCR breadth; placebo recipients had lower.

Germline CDR1 SGHAT, CDR2 FQDESV (reference sequence). The V gene lost 4 bases and the J gene lost 4 bases, with 17 bases spanning the gap. CDR3 length: 15 amino acids. This sequence joins TRBV11-1 and TRBJ2-7; D possibly corresponds to TRBD2 (6 bases). The input for sequencing was peripheral blood, taken in a trial of Ad26.COV2.S vaccine versus placebo. The source of this sequence is a person aged 18-60 years who received the Ad26.COV2.S COVID-19 vaccine or a placebo. The CDR3, as DNA: TGTGCCAGCAGCTCCTCGATGGGGACTGTTTACGAGCAGTACTTC. Amino acids: CASSSSMGTVYEQYF. Based on the CDR3 plus reference TRBV11-1 and TRBJ2-7, the full variable domain is EAEVAQSPRYKITEKSQAVAFWCDPISGHATLYWYRQILGQGPELLVQFQDESVVDDSQLPKDRFSAERLKGVDSTLKIQPAELGDSAMYLCASSSSMGTVYEQYFGPGTRLTVT.